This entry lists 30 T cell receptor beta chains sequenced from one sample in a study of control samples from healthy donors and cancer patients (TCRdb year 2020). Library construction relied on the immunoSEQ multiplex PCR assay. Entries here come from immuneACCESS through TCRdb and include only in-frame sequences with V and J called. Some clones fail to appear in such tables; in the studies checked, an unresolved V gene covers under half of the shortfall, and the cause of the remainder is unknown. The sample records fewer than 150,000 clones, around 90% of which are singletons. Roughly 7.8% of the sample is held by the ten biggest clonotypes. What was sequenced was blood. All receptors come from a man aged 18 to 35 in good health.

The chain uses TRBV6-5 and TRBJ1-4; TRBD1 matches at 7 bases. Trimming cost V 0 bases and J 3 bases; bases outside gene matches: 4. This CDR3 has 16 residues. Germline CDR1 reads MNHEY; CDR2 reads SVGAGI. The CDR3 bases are TGTGCCAGCAGTTACTCGATCGACAGGGCTAATGAAAAACTGTTTTTT. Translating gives CASSYSIDRANEKLFF.

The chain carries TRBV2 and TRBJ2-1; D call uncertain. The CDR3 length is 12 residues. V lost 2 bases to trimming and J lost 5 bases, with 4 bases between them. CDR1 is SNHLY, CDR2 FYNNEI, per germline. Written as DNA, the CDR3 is TGTGCCAGCAGTGAAAATGACAATGAGCAGTTCTTC. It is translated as CASSENDNEQFF. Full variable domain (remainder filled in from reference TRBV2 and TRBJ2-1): EPEVTQTPSHQVTQMGQEVILRCVPISNHLYFYWYRQILGQKVEFLVSFYNNEISEKSEIFDDQFSVERPDGSNFTLKIRSTKLEDSAMYFCASSENDNEQFFGPGTRLTVL.

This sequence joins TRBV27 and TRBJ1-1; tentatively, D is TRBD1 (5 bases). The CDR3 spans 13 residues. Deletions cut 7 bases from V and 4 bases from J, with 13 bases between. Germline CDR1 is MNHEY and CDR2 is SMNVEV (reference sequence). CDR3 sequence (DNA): TGTGCCAGCAAGTCGCACGGGGCCACTGAAGCTTTCTTT. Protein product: CASKSHGATEAFF.

The CDR3 nucleotides read TGTGCCAGTAGTATGGGACCCCCTTACGAGCAGTACTTC. Encoded protein: CASSMGPPYEQYF. This sequence joins TRBV19 and TRBJ2-7; perhaps D is TRBD1 or TRBD2 (5 bases each). Trimming pared 3 bases from V and 4 bases from J, leaving 10 bases between. Germline CDR1 LNHDA, CDR2 SQIVND (reference sequence). The CDR3 spans 13 residues. Combining the CDR3 with reference TRBV19 and TRBJ2-7 gives the whole variable domain DGGITQSPKYLFRKEGQNVTLSCEQNLNHDAMYWYRQDPGQGLRLIYYSQIVNDFQKGDIAEGYSVSREKKESFPLTVTSAQKNPTAFYLCASSMGPPYEQYFGPGTRLTVT.

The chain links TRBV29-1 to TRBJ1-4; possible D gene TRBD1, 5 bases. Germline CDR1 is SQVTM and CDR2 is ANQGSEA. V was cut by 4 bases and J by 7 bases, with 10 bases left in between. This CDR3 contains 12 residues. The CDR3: CSVARVGEKLFF. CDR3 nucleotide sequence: TGCAGCGTTGCCAGGGTCGGTGAAAAACTGTTTTTT.

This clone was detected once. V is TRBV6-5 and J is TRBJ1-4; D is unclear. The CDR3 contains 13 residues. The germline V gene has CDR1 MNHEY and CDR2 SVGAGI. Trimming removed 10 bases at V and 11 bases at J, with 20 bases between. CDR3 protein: CATTPQRAGKLFF. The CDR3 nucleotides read TGTGCCACTACGCCTCAAAGGGCCGGGAAACTGTTTTTT.

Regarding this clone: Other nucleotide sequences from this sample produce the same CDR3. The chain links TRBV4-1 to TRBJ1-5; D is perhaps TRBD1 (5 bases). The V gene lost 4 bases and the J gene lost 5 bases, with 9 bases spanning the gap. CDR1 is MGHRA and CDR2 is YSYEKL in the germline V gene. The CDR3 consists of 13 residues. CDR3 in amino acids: CASSRQGHQPQHF. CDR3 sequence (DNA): TGCGCCAGCAGCCGTCAGGGACATCAGCCCCAGCATTTT.

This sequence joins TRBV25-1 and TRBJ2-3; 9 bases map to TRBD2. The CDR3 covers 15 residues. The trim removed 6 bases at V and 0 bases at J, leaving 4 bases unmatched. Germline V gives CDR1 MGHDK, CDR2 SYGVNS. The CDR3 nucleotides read TGTGCCAGCAGCCTTACTAGCGGGAGCACAGATACGCAGTATTTT. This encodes CASSLTSGSTDTQYF.

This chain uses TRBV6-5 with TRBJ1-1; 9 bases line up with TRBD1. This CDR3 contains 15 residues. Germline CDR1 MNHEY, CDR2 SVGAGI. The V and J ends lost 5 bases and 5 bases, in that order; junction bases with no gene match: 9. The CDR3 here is CASSLNGQGRTEAFF. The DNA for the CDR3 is TGTGCCAGCAGTCTAAACGGACAGGGGAGGACTGAAGCTTTCTTT.

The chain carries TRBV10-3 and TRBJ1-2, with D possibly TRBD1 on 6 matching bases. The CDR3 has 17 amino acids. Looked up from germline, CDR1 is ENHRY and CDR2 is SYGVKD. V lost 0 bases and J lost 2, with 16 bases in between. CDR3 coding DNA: TGTGCCATCAGTGAGTCGATGGGGGCGCGATCGAACTATGGCTACACCTTC. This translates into CAISESMGARSNYGYTF.

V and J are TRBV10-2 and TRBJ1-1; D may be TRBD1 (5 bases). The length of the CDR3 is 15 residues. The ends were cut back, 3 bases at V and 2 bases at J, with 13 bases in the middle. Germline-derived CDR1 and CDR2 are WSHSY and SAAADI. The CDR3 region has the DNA TGCGCCAGCAGTGAAACCGGGACTGTAAACACTGAAGCTTTCTTT. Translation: CASSETGTVNTEAFF.

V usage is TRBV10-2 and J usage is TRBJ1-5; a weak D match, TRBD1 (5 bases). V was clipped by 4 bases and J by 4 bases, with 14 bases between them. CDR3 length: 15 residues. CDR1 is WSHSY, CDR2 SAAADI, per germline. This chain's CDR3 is CASSGRDGRNQPQHF. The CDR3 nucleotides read TGCGCCAGCAGTGGCCGGGACGGTCGTAATCAGCCCCAGCATTTT.

The CDR3 DNA follows: TGTGCCAGCAGCTTAGACAGGGACACTGAAGCTTTCTTT. It encodes CASSLDRDTEAFF. The V gene is TRBV7-9, the J gene TRBJ1-1, with TRBD1 as a possible D gene (6 bases). Germline loops: CDR1 SEHNR, CDR2 FQNEAQ (reference sequence). V lost 1 base, J lost 3 bases, and 6 bases lay in between. The CDR3 has 13 amino acids.

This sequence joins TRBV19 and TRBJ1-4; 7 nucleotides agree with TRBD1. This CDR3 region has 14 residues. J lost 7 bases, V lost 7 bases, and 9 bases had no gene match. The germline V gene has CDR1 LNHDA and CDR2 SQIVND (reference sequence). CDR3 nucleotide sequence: TGTGCCAGTACCCAGCAGGGGGGAGGTGAAAAACTGTTTTTT. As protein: CASTQQGGGEKLFF.

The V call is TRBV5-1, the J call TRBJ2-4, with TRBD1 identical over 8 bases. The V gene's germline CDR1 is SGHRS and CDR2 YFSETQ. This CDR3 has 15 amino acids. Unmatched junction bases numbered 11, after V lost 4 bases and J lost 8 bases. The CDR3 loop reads CASSLLTGDADIQYF. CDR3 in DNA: TGCGCCAGCAGCCTATTGACAGGGGATGCGGACATTCAGTACTTC.

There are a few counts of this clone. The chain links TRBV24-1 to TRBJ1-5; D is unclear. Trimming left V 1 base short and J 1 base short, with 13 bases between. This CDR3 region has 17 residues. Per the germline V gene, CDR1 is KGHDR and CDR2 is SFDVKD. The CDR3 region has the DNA TGTGCCACCAGTGATTTCCCCCCGGCGTGGAGCAATCAGCCCCAGCATTTT. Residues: CATSDFPPAWSNQPQHF.

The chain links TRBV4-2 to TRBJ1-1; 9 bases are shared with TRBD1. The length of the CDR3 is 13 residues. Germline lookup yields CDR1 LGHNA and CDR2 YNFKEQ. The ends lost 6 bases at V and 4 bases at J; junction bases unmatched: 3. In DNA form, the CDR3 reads TGTGCCAGCAGACCGACAGGGGGCACTGAAGCTTTCTTT. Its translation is CASRPTGGTEAFF.

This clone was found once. This CDR3 reads CASTTRTGSGTEAFF. In DNA, the CDR3 is TGCGCCAGCACAACACGGACAGGGTCGGGGACTGAAGCTTTCTTT. The V call is TRBV5-1, the J call TRBJ1-1; 8 nucleotides align to TRBD1. V lost 6 bases and J lost 5; bases outside the gene matches: 12. Germline V gene data show CDR1 as SGHRS and CDR2 as YFSETQ. CDR3 size: 15 residues.

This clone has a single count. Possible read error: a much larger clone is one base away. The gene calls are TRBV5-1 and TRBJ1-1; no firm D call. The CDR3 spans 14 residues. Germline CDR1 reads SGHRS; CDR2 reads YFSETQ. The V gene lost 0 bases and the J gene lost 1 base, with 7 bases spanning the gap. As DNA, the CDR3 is TGCGCCAGCAGCTTGGCCGTCGGGAACACTGAAGCTTTCTTT. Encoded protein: CASSLAVGNTEAFF.

The CDR3 bases are TGTGCCAGTAGTATATGGGGCGAAGAGACCCAGTACTTC. Translated, it gives CASSIWGEETQYF. This rearrangement joins TRBV19 to TRBJ2-5; D possibly corresponds to TRBD1 (5 bases). The CDR3 contains 13 residues. Per the germline V gene, CDR1 is LNHDA and CDR2 is SQIVND (reference sequence). Deletions cut 2 bases from V and 3 bases from J, with 7 bases between.

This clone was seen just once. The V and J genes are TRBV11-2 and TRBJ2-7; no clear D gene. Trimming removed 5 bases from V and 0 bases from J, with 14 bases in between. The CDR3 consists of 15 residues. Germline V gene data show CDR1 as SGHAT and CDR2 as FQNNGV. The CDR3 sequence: CASSLAPATSYEQYF. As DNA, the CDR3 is TGTGCCAGCAGCCTCGCCCCAGCAACCTCCTACGAGCAGTACTTC. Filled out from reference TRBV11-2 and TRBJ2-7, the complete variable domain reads EAGVAQSPRYKIIEKRQSVAFWCNPISGHATLYWYQQILGQGPKLLIQFQNNGVVDDSQLPKDRFSAERLKGVDSTLKIQPAKLEDSAVYLCASSLAPATSYEQYFGPGTRLTVT.

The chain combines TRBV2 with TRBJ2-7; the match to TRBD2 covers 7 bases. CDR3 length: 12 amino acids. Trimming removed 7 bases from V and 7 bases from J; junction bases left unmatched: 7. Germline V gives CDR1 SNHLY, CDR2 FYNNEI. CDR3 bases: TGTGCCAGCAAACCAGCGGGGAGAGAGCAGTACTTC. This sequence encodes CASKPAGREQYF.

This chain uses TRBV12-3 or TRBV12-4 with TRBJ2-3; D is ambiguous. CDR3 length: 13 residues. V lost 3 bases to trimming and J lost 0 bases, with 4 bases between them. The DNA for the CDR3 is TGTGCCAGCAGTTTCGGCAGCACAGATACGCAGTATTTT. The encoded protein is CASSFGSTDTQYF.

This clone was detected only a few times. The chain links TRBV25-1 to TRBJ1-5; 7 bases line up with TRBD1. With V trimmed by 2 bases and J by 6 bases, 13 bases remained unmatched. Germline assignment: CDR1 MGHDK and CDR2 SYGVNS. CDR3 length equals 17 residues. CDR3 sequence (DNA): TGTGCCAGCAGTGAAGGAAGGACAGGCGGTTTCAGTCAGCCCCAGCATTTT. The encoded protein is CASSEGRTGGFSQPQHF.

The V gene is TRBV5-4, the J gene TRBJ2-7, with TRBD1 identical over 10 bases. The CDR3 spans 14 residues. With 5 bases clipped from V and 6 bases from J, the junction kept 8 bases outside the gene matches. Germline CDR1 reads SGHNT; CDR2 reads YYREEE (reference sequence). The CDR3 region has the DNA TGTGCCAGCAGTGGGTCCGGGACAGGGGCCGAGCAGTACTTC. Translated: CASSGSGTGAEQYF. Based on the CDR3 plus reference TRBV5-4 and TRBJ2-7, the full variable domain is ETGVTQSPTHLIKTRGQQVTLRCSSQSGHNTVSWYQQALGQGPQFIFQYYREEENGRGNFPPRFSGLQFPNYSSELNVNALELDDSALYLCASSGSGTGAEQYFGPGTRLTVT.

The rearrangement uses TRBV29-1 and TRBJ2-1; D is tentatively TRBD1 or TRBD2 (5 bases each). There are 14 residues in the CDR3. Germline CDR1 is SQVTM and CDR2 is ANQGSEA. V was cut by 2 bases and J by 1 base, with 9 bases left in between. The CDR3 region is CSVEFGTSYNEQFF. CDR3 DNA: TGCAGCGTTGAATTCGGGACGTCCTACAATGAGCAGTTCTTC.

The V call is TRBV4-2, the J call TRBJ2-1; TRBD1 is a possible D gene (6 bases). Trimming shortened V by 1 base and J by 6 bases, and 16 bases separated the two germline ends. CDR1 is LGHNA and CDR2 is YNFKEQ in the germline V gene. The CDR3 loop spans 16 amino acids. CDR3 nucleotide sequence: TGTGCCAGCAGCCAAGGACCACGGGACACCTCCAATGAGCAGTTCTTC. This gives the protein CASSQGPRDTSNEQFF.

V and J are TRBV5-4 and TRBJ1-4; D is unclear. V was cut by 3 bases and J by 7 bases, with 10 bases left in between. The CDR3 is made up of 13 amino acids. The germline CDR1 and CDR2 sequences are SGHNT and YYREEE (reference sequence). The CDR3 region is CASSSGEGEKLFF. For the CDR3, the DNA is TGTGCCAGCAGCTCTGGGGAGGGTGAAAAACTGTTTTTT.

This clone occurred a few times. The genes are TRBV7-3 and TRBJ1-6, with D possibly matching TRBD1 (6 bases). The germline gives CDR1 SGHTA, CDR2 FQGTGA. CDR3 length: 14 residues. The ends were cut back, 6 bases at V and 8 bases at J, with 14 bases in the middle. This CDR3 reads CASSLGQLYSPLHF. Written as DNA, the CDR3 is TGTGCCAGCAGTCTCGGACAGCTTTATTCACCCCTCCACTTT.

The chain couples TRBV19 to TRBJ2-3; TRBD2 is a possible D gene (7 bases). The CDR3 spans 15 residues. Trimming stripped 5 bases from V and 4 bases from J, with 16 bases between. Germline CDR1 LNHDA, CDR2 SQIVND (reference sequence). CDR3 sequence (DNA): TGTGCCAGTAGTCCAACTAGGGGGGGCCCAGATACGCAGTATTTT. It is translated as CASSPTRGGPDTQYF.